This T cell receptor beta chain was found in a study of blood T cells in healthy people across ages. Whole-study results and caveats: Per million T cells, TCR beta diversity dropped roughly linearly as age increased. Changes seen in expanded clonotypes were possibly confounded by donor CMV status left unknown. When one million T cells were used, diversity estimates were thought to be underestimates.

About this clonotype: The antigen is not known.

The second PCR ran about 6 to 11 cycles with a sample-barcoded 5' primer and J-beta primers. TCRdb re-called the 5' RACE reads through MiXCR, storing one row per CDR3 protein. Found here are hundreds of thousands of distinct CDR3 sequences, about 28% of them singletons; the top ten hold about 3.3%. Trimming cost V 3 bases and J 3 bases; bases outside gene matches: 10. Germline-derived CDR1 and CDR2 are SGHTA and FQGNSA. This CDR3 contains 17 residues. The sample also formed part of further work on T cells of mothers and their children. That report notes: For unrelated pairs as for related ones, thymic selection shapes TCR recombination output similarly.

Sequencing was performed on blood. The chain has TRBV7-2 and TRBJ2-1; 8 bases map to TRBD2. The sequence derives from a boy younger than 10 in good health. Here the CDR3 DNA reads TGTGCCAGCAGCTTGGCACGGACTAGCCCCCTCTACAATGAGCAGTTCTTC. This gives the protein CASSLARTSPLYNEQFF.